These T cell receptor beta chains were read from a single sample in a study of beta chain features in type 1 diabetes. Clones were sequenced by immunoSEQ multiplex PCR, and TCRdb holds only the in-frame ones, with some missing. The table has 150,000 to 190,000 clones, over 8.5% seen once. Sequencing was done on a sample of central memory CD4+ T cells from blood. Receptor source: a man aged 18-30 years in good health. Both conserved end residues are part of each CDR3. The order of the fields is CDR3 protein, CDR3 DNA, clone size, D gene, J gene, V gene. D genes are given only for firm matches. Clone size is shown for a subset of rows, as once, few, many or a class of expanded clone.

CDR3 protein: CASSPTRETQYF
CDR3 DNA: TGTGCCAGCTCACCAACCAGAGAGACCCAGTACTTC
clone size: few
D gene: -
J gene: TRBJ2-5
V gene: TRBV18

CDR3 protein: CASSPVVSYEQFF
CDR3 DNA: TGTGCCAGCTCACCAGTAGTTAGTTATGAGCAGTTCTTC
clone size: few
D gene: -
J gene: TRBJ2-1
V gene: TRBV18

CDR3 protein: CASSPPGQVNNEQFF
CDR3 DNA: TGTGCCAGCTCGCCCCCGGGACAGGTGAACAATGAGCAGTTCTTC
clone size: -
D gene: TRBD1
J gene: TRBJ2-1
V gene: TRBV18

CDR3 protein: CATSLDQNTEAFF
CDR3 DNA: TGTGCCACCAGCCTAGACCAGAACACTGAAGCTTTCTTT
clone size: few
D gene: -
J gene: TRBJ1-1
V gene: TRBV15

CDR3 protein: CSARGVYEQYF
CDR3 DNA: TGCAGTGCTAGAGGGGTCTACGAGCAGTACTTC
clone size: -
D gene: -
J gene: TRBJ2-7
V gene: TRBV20-1

CDR3 protein: CASSLDRDIQYF
CDR3 DNA: TGTGCCAGCAGCTTGGACAGGGACATTCAGTACTTC
clone size: few
D gene: -
J gene: TRBJ2-4
V gene: TRBV5-4

CDR3 protein: CASSPGQGATGETQYF
CDR3 DNA: TGCGCCAGCAGCCCGGGACAGGGGGCGACGGGAGAGACCCAGTACTTC
clone size: -
D gene: TRBD1
J gene: TRBJ2-5
V gene: TRBV5-1

CDR3 protein: CASSLGGRQNTEAFF
CDR3 DNA: TGCGCCAGCAGCTTGGGCGGCAGACAGAACACTGAAGCTTTCTTT
clone size: -
D gene: -
J gene: TRBJ1-1
V gene: TRBV5-1

CDR3 protein: CASSFDQLYGYTF
CDR3 DNA: TGTGCCAGCAGCTTTGACCAGCTCTATGGCTACACCTTC
clone size: few
D gene: -
J gene: TRBJ1-2
V gene: TRBV7-2

CDR3 protein: CASRQGGETQYF
CDR3 DNA: TGTGCCAGCAGACAGGGGGGAGAGACCCAGTACTTC
clone size: -
D gene: TRBD1
J gene: TRBJ2-5
V gene: TRBV2

CDR3 protein: CSVAGGGETQYF
CDR3 DNA: TGCAGCGTTGCAGGGGGAGGAGAGACCCAGTACTTC
clone size: -
D gene: -
J gene: TRBJ2-5
V gene: TRBV29-1

CDR3 protein: CASSFKTTTGGETQYF
CDR3 DNA: TGTGCCAGCAGCTTCAAGACGACCACCGGGGGGGAGACCCAGTACTTC
clone size: -
D gene: TRBD2
J gene: TRBJ2-5
V gene: TRBV7-9

CDR3 protein: CASSLGGQGSSYEQYF
CDR3 DNA: TGTGCCAGCAGCTTAGGGGGACAGGGGTCTTCCTACGAGCAGTACTTC
clone size: few
D gene: TRBD1
J gene: TRBJ2-7
V gene: TRBV11-3

CDR3 protein: CSVDDGQGNTEAFF
CDR3 DNA: TGCAGCGTTGACGATGGACAGGGGAACACTGAAGCTTTCTTT
clone size: few
D gene: TRBD1
J gene: TRBJ1-1
V gene: TRBV29-1

CDR3 protein: CASSPQGGLPGNTIYF
CDR3 DNA: TGTGCCAGCAGCCCCCAGGGGGGGCTTCCTGGAAACACCATATATTTT
clone size: medium-sized
D gene: TRBD1
J gene: TRBJ1-3
V gene: TRBV7-9

CDR3 protein: CASSRRSGANVLTF
CDR3 DNA: TGTGCCAGCAGTCGGAGGTCTGGGGCCAACGTCCTGACTTTC
clone size: few
D gene: -
J gene: TRBJ2-6
V gene: TRBV27

CDR3 protein: CASSPGGADTIYF
CDR3 DNA: TGTGCCAGCTCACCAGGAGGGGCTGACACCATATATTTT
clone size: few
D gene: -
J gene: TRBJ1-3
V gene: TRBV18

CDR3 protein: CASSLAVAGGPEQFF
CDR3 DNA: TGTGCCAGCAGCTTAGCAGTAGCGGGAGGACCTGAGCAGTTCTTC
clone size: -
D gene: TRBD2
J gene: TRBJ2-1
V gene: TRBV7-9

CDR3 protein: CASSPGTGRAETQYF
CDR3 DNA: TGTGCCAGCAGCCCCGGGACAGGGAGGGCAGAGACCCAGTACTTC
clone size: few
D gene: TRBD1
J gene: TRBJ2-5
V gene: TRBV7-2

CDR3 protein: CASSPQDREGYTF
CDR3 DNA: TGTGCCAGCAGCCCTCAGGACAGGGAGGGCTACACCTTC
clone size: few
D gene: TRBD1
J gene: TRBJ1-2
V gene: TRBV9

CDR3 protein: CASSLGGMAQFF
CDR3 DNA: TGTGCCAGCAGCTTAGGCGGGATGGCGCAGTTCTTC
clone size: few
D gene: -
J gene: TRBJ2-1
V gene: TRBV7-2

CDR3 protein: CASSSGTSGVTDTQYF
CDR3 DNA: TGTGCCAGCAGCTCTGGGACTAGCGGGGTCACAGATACGCAGTATTTT
clone size: many
D gene: TRBD2
J gene: TRBJ2-3
V gene: TRBV7-3

CDR3 protein: CAISAETVSGANVLTF
CDR3 DNA: TGTGCCATCAGTGCAGAGACGGTCTCTGGGGCCAACGTCCTGACTTTC
clone size: many
D gene: -
J gene: TRBJ2-6
V gene: TRBV10-3

CDR3 protein: CASSQDSEGTEAFF
CDR3 DNA: TGCGCCAGCAGCCAAGATTCGGAAGGGACTGAAGCTTTCTTT
clone size: -
D gene: -
J gene: TRBJ1-1
V gene: TRBV4-3

CDR3 protein: CASSSQYVNNEQFF
CDR3 DNA: TGTGCCAGCAGTTCCCAGTATGTGAACAATGAGCAGTTCTTC
clone size: few
D gene: -
J gene: TRBJ2-1
V gene: TRBV27

CDR3 protein: CASSSTDSEQYF
CDR3 DNA: TGTGCCAGCAGCTCTACGGACAGCGAGCAGTACTTC
clone size: -
D gene: -
J gene: TRBJ2-7
V gene: TRBV7-6

CDR3 protein: CASSLSGSSYNEQFF
CDR3 DNA: TGTGCCAGCAGCTTAAGCGGGAGCTCCTACAATGAGCAGTTCTTC
clone size: -
D gene: TRBD2
J gene: TRBJ2-1
V gene: TRBV7-2

CDR3 protein: CAWSLWQWGAFF
CDR3 DNA: TGTGCCTGGAGTCTTTGGCAGTGGGGGGCTTTCTTT
clone size: -
D gene: -
J gene: TRBJ1-1
V gene: TRBV30